This T cell receptor (beta chain) was profiled in a study of metastatic and nonmetastatic thyroid tumors. Study-level information: Repertoire comparisons spanned blood and tumor or nodule tissue from malignant and benign thyroid patients.

Every patient was untreated before thyroid surgery. Original analysis: A classifier of distant metastasis in papillary thyroid cancer was built from CDR3 differences (across clinicopathological groups). TCRdb re-called the PCR reads via MiXCR. The V and J calls were determined by TCRdb, not by the authors. The sample comprises 30,000 to 40,000 clones, about a sixth of which are singletons, and 9.5% to 15% rests with the top ten. This clone was counted ten times or more. Antigen unknown. Whole-study findings and limits: Benign nodules reportedly had significantly lower TCR beta diversity than malignant thyroid tumors in blood and tumor.

The sample consisted of blood. The sequence came from a male donor with papillary thyroid cancer or a benign thyroid nodule (not recorded which). Some clones in this sample may be carry-over from other donors' samples.

CDR3 sequence: CASSFHLGLAGETQYF. In DNA form, the CDR3 reads TGTGCCAGCAGCTTCCACCTTGGACTAGCGGGAGAGACCCAGTACTTC. The genes are TRBV13 and TRBJ2-5, with 11 bases matching TRBD2. CDR1 and CDR2 from the germline V gene are PRHDT and FYEKMQ (reference sequence). The length of the CDR3 is 16 residues. V lost 3 bases and J lost 4; bases outside the gene matches: 7.